The clone carrying this TCR beta chain was seen repeatedly, ten times or more. Its antigen is currently unknown. The source of the sample is a study of T cells in Graves' hyperthyroidism and ophthalmopathy. Study results and limitations: Blood also held most thyroid clonotypes expanded beyond 0.001.

The CDR3 contains 14 residues. Trimming took off 3 bases at V and 7 bases at J, with 15 bases between the two ends. The V gene's germline CDR1 is ENHRY and CDR2 SYGVKD. RNA transcripts yielded amplified TCR beta CDR3 regions. A set of HTBI primers served as the primers for a first-round RT-PCR of the TCR CDR3. One entry per CDR3 protein results from TCRdb running MiXCR on the multiplex PCR reads. Here the sample spans 500,000 or so distinct CDR3 sequences, roughly a sixth being singletons. Sequenced input: blood. The receptor was derived from a woman aged 25 to 39 with Graves' ophthalmopathy. The chain combines TRBV10-3 with TRBJ2-5; D ambiguous. The CDR3, as DNA: TGTGCCATCAGTGATCAAACCCAAACGGGGACCCAGTACTTC. Translating gives CAISDQTQTGTQYF.